This T cell receptor (beta chain) was recorded in a study of T cell changes during pregnancy in multiple sclerosis. V was trimmed by 7 bases and J by 1 base, leaving 14 bases between them. The CDR3 contains 14 residues. Looked up from germline, CDR1 is SGHNT and CDR2 is YYREEE (reference sequence). Clones were read by immunoSEQ multiplex PCR, and TCRdb kept only the in-frame ones, dropping some. This table has about 45,000 clones, approximately 90% appearing once. Source: CD8+ T cells from peripheral blood mononuclear cells, taken in the second trimester of pregnancy. The receptor comes from a female donor with multiple sclerosis, enrolled in a pregnancy study. The chain is built from TRBV5-4 and TRBJ1-1; D gene unclear. CDR3 coding DNA: TGTGCCAGCGCCCCCTGGGGAGGGAACACTGAAGCTTTCTTT. It yields the protein CASAPWGGNTEAFF.